This T cell receptor (beta chain) was recovered during a study of T cells in Graves' hyperthyroidism and ophthalmopathy. Germline V gene sequence: CDR1 DFQATT, CDR2 SNEGSKA (reference sequence). The CDR3 covers 18 residues. With V trimmed by 0 bases and J by 2 bases, 12 bases remained unmatched. This clonotype was detected many times. Hyperthyroidism patients were newly diagnosed, had disease duration under 2 months, and were aged 18 to 65 years. Patients were excluded because of uncontrolled infection, other autoimmune disease, pregnancy or lactation. Together with thyroid ultrasound, orbital computed tomography, serum thyroxine and TRAb, clinical symptoms were used for diagnoses. Amplification of TCR beta CDR3 regions used RNA as the template. First-round RT-PCR of the TCR CDR3 relied on the HTBI primer set. TCRdb ran MiXCR on the multiplex PCR reads and lists one entry per CDR3 protein. This repertoire shows 210,000 or so distinct CDR3 sequences, over 15% found once; its top ten account for 50%.

The receptor comes from a man aged 45-65 years with Graves' hyperthyroidism. The chain is built from TRBV20-1 and TRBJ2-7, with 11 nucleotides matching TRBD2. The specimen was blood. As DNA, the CDR3 is TGCAGTGCTAGAGACCCGAGGACTAGCGGGTCCATAACCTACGAGCAGTACTTC. This translates into CSARDPRTSGSITYEQYF.